The present TCR beta chain was sequenced within a study of T cell repertoires in cytomegalovirus infection. About the study: HLA-B-restricted CMV epitopes that are well studied, plus recently identified HLA-C-restricted ones, were used by the study. Matching HLA type and CMV infection were both indicated by public TCR beta signatures.

Germline values: CDR1 SGHKS, CDR2 YYEKEE (reference sequence). V dropped 0 bases and J dropped 8 bases, with 11 bases sitting between them. The CDR3 has 14 amino acids. Of note for this clonotype: The antigen is not known.

Each CDR3 protein gets one entry after TCRdb re-called the reads with MiXCR. The data contain about a million distinct CDR3 sequences, about a third of them singletons. Regarding the study as a whole: What dominated the ex vivo response were HLA-C-restricted CMV-specific TCR beta clonotypes. Based on cumulative public TCR beta family frequency, carriers of CMV plus the relevant HLA were identified.

The chain joins TRBV5-5 to TRBJ1-4; D unresolved. The TCR was taken from a human donor in good health (CMV status not recorded). Some clones in this sample may be carry-over from other donors' samples. This material consisted of cultured CD8+ T cells from PBMCs, taken from culture after CMV antigen stimulation. CDR3: CASSLGWGDEKLFF. CDR3 bases: TGTGCCAGCAGCTTGGGGTGGGGAGACGAAAAACTGTTTTTT.